The 17 T cell receptor beta chains below all came from one sample that was sequenced in a study of cytomegalovirus exposure and HLA in healthy donors. The PCR made use of 60 Vbeta and 13 Jbeta primers. Data came from immunoSEQ multiplex PCR; TCRdb stores just in-frame clones and leaves some out. This table has some 180,000 clones, 70% to 80% appearing once. Sequencing was performed on PBMCs. The receptors originated from a man between 18 and 35 years old in good health and CMV-seronegative.

This chain uses TRBV7-3 with TRBJ1-4; TRBD1 might be the D (6 bases). V dropped 5 bases and J dropped 7 bases, with 26 bases sitting between them. CDR3 length: 18 amino acids. The germline CDR1 and CDR2 sequences are SGHTA and FQGTGA. For the CDR3, the DNA is TGTGCCAGCAGCCCCAAGGGGCAGGGGAATCGAAATGGTGAAAAACTGTTTTTT. Translation gives CASSPKGQGNRNGEKLFF.

The chain links TRBV27 to TRBJ2-5, with TRBD1 identical over 10 bases. Looked up from germline, CDR1 is MNHEY and CDR2 is SMNVEV (reference sequence). V was pared by 6 bases and J by 4 bases, with 20 bases of the junction left unmatched. CDR3 length: 19 residues. CDR3 in DNA: TGTGCCAGCAGCCTCGTCTCGACAGGGGGCTCCTTTTTTGGAGAGACCCAGTACTTC. Amino acids: CASSLVSTGGSFFGETQYF.

This clone was recorded a few times. This chain uses TRBV9 with TRBJ2-5; maybe TRBD2 (5 bases). The germline V gene has CDR1 SGDLS and CDR2 YYNGEE. V was trimmed by 3 bases and J by 1 base, leaving 7 bases between them. This CDR3 region has 13 residues. CDR3 DNA: TGTGCCAGCAGCGCCGAGGGCCAAGAGACCCAGTACTTC. Translated, it gives CASSAEGQETQYF.

As regards this clone: Other DNA sequences in the sample encode the same CDR3. The chain carries TRBV2 and TRBJ2-7; no definite D call. Germline V gives CDR1 SNHLY, CDR2 FYNNEI. V was shortened by 5 bases and J by 0 bases, with 5 bases between the two germline ends. The CDR3 is 12 amino acids. This CDR3 is CASSRSSYEQYF. The CDR3 DNA reads TGTGCCAGCAGTCGGAGCTCCTACGAGCAGTACTTC.

V is TRBV9 and J is TRBJ2-2, with TRBD2 identical over 10 bases. V trimming: 0 bases; J trimming: 7 bases; junction bases outside the gene matches: 6. The V gene's germline CDR1 is SGDLS and CDR2 YYNGEE. The CDR3 covers 16 residues. The CDR3 loop is CASSVAASGGSGELFF. The CDR3 DNA is TGTGCCAGCAGCGTAGCGGCTAGCGGGGGTAGCGGGGAGCTGTTTTTT.

The rearrangement joins TRBV4-2 to TRBJ2-7; 7 bases agree with TRBD1. Germline lookup yields CDR1 LGHNA and CDR2 YNFKEQ. V was clipped by 4 bases and J by 4 bases; unmatched bases: 4. The CDR3 has 13 residues. For the CDR3, the DNA is TGTGCCAGCAGCCCGACAGGGTCTTACGAGCAGTACTTC. Amino acids: CASSPTGSYEQYF.

The gene calls are TRBV7-3 and TRBJ2-2; 9 bases map to TRBD2. The CDR3 is 14 amino acids. With V trimmed by 8 bases and J by 0 bases, 1 base remained unmatched. Germline assignment: CDR1 SGHTA and CDR2 FQGTGA. CDR3 coding DNA: TGTGCCAGCGCGGGGGGGGCGAACACCGGGGAGCTGTTTTTT. It codes for CASAGGANTGELFF.

A few counts support this clone. Here the CDR3 reads CASSTGPGAGGSPLHF. CDR3 sequence (DNA): TGCGCCAGCAGCACCGGTCCAGGGGCTGGGGGTTCACCCCTCCACTTT. The chain couples TRBV5-1 to TRBJ1-6; the D gene is possibly TRBD1 (6 bases). V lost 4 bases to trimming and J lost 9 bases, with 20 bases between them. There are 16 residues in the CDR3. CDR1 and CDR2 (germline): SGHRS, YFSETQ.

The genes are TRBV28 and TRBJ1-1; D is unclear. Trimming left V 10 bases short and J 1 base short, with 13 bases between. Germline CDR1 and CDR2: MDHEN and SYDVKM. The CDR3 sequence is 13 residues long. The CDR3 sequence: CATRGVGNTEAFF. CDR3 DNA: TGTGCCACCCGCGGGGTGGGGAACACTGAAGCTTTCTTT.

The chain combines TRBV4-2 with TRBJ1-4, with 9 positions matching TRBD1. This CDR3 has 15 residues. Unmatched junction bases numbered 3, after V lost 0 bases and J lost 7 bases. Germline lookup yields CDR1 LGHNA and CDR2 YNFKEQ. CDR3 region: CASSQEQDRGEKLFF. The CDR3 nucleotides read TGTGCCAGCAGCCAAGAGCAGGACAGGGGTGAAAAACTGTTTTTT.

This sequence joins TRBV7-8 and TRBJ2-5; 9 bases fit TRBD1. The J call may be wrong; the DNA end is better matched by TRBJ2-7. CDR3 length: 14 amino acids. Germline V gives CDR1 SGHVS, CDR2 FQNEAQ. As DNA, the CDR3 is TGTGCCAGCAGCCGGACAGGGGAATCCTACGAGCAGTACTTC. It encodes CASSRTGESYEQYF.

V and J are TRBV27 and TRBJ2-1; TRBD2 aligns across 7 bases. CDR1 MNHEY and CDR2 SMNVEV come from the germline V gene (reference sequence). V shed 5 bases and J 5 bases; nucleotides not matched to a gene: 6. The CDR3 is made up of 14 amino acids. DNA of the CDR3: TGTGCCAGCAGTCCGGGGAGGGGTAACAATGAGCAGTTCTTC. Translating gives CASSPGRGNNEQFF.

V usage is TRBV6-5 and J usage is TRBJ2-1; TRBD2 might be the D (6 bases). Germline V CDR1 and CDR2: MNHEY, SVGAGI. The CDR3 is made up of 14 amino acids. With 5 bases removed from V and 4 bases from J, the gap between germline ends came to 12 bases. The CDR3 here is CASSTGTLYNEQFF. For the CDR3, the DNA is TGTGCCAGCAGTACCGGGACTTTATACAATGAGCAGTTCTTC.

The CDR3 loop reads CASSLAGGLRAEAFF. For the CDR3, the DNA is TGCGCCAGCAGCTTGGCCGGGGGTCTTCGCGCTGAAGCTTTCTTT. This chain uses TRBV5-1 with TRBJ1-1; a weak D match, TRBD1 (5 bases). This CDR3 is 15 amino acids long. Germline V gene sequence: CDR1 SGHRS, CDR2 YFSETQ. Trimming pared 0 bases from V and 6 bases from J, leaving 15 bases between.

The V and J genes are TRBV9 and TRBJ2-3; TRBD2 agrees at 8 bases. CDR1 is SGDLS and CDR2 is YYNGEE in the germline V gene. This CDR3 has 13 amino acids. J was trimmed by 5 bases and V by 3 bases; bases with no gene match: 2. The CDR3: CASSAGGEDTQYF. In nucleotides, the CDR3 is TGTGCCAGCAGCGCCGGGGGGGAAGATACGCAGTATTTT. The full variable domain, in which reference TRBV9 and TRBJ2-3 provide the parts outside the CDR3, is DSGVTQTPKHLITATGQRVTLRCSPRSGDLSVYWYQQSLDQGLQFLIQYYNGEERAKGNILERFSAQQFPDLHSELNLSSLELGDSALYFCASSAGGEDTQYFGPGTRLTVL.

The chain carries TRBV30 and TRBJ1-1, with a weak D call TRBD1 (5 bases). The ends were cut back, 3 bases at V and 4 bases at J, with 9 bases in the middle. The CDR3 contains 12 residues. Germline CDR1 reads GTSNPN; CDR2 reads SVGIG (reference sequence). The CDR3 sequence: CAWSPTATEAFF. The CDR3, as DNA: TGTGCCTGGAGCCCGACAGCCACTGAAGCTTTCTTT.

The chain employs TRBV7-2 and TRBJ2-7; no clear D gene. Trimming took off 1 base at V and 5 bases at J, with 3 bases between the two ends. This CDR3 region has 11 residues. Germline assignment: CDR1 SGHTA and CDR2 FQGNSA. CDR3 sequence reads: CASSLVDEQYF. In nucleotides, the CDR3 is TGTGCCAGCAGCTTAGTCGACGAGCAGTACTTC.